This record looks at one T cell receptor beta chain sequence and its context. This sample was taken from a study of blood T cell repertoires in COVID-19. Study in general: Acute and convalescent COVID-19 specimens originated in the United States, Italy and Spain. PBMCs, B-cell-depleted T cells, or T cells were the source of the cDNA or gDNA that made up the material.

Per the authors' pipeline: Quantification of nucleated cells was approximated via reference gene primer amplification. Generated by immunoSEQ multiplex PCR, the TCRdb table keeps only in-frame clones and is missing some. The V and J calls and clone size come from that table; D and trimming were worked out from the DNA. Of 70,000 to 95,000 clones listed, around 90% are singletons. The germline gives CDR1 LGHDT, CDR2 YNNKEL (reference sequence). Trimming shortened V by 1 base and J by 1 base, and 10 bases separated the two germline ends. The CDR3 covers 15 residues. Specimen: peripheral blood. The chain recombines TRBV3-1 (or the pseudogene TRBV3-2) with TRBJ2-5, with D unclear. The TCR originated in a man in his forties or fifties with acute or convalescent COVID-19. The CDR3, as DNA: TGTGCCAGCAGCCAAGTGAGGCGGTTCCAAGAGACCCAGTACTTC. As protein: CASSQVRRFQETQYF.